Detailed here is one TCR beta chain. There are 15 residues in the CDR3. The V gene's germline CDR1 is MNHEY and CDR2 SVGAGI. The V and J ends lost 5 bases and 2 bases respectively, with 16 bases between them. These data are taken from a study of T cell changes during pregnancy in multiple sclerosis. Assay: immunoSEQ multiplex PCR; the TCRdb copy retains only in-frame clones and omits some. The table records over 45,000 clones, roughly nine tenths of them present only once. This sequence was found in a female donor with multiple sclerosis, enrolled in a pregnancy study. The sample in question was CD4+ T cells from peripheral blood mononuclear cells, obtained in the third trimester of pregnancy. V gene TRBV6-5 combines with J gene TRBJ2-7; D unclear. In nucleotides, the CDR3 is TGTGCCAGCAGTGTTACAGTCGGCCCGGCCTACGAGCAGTACTTC. As protein: CASSVTVGPAYEQYF.